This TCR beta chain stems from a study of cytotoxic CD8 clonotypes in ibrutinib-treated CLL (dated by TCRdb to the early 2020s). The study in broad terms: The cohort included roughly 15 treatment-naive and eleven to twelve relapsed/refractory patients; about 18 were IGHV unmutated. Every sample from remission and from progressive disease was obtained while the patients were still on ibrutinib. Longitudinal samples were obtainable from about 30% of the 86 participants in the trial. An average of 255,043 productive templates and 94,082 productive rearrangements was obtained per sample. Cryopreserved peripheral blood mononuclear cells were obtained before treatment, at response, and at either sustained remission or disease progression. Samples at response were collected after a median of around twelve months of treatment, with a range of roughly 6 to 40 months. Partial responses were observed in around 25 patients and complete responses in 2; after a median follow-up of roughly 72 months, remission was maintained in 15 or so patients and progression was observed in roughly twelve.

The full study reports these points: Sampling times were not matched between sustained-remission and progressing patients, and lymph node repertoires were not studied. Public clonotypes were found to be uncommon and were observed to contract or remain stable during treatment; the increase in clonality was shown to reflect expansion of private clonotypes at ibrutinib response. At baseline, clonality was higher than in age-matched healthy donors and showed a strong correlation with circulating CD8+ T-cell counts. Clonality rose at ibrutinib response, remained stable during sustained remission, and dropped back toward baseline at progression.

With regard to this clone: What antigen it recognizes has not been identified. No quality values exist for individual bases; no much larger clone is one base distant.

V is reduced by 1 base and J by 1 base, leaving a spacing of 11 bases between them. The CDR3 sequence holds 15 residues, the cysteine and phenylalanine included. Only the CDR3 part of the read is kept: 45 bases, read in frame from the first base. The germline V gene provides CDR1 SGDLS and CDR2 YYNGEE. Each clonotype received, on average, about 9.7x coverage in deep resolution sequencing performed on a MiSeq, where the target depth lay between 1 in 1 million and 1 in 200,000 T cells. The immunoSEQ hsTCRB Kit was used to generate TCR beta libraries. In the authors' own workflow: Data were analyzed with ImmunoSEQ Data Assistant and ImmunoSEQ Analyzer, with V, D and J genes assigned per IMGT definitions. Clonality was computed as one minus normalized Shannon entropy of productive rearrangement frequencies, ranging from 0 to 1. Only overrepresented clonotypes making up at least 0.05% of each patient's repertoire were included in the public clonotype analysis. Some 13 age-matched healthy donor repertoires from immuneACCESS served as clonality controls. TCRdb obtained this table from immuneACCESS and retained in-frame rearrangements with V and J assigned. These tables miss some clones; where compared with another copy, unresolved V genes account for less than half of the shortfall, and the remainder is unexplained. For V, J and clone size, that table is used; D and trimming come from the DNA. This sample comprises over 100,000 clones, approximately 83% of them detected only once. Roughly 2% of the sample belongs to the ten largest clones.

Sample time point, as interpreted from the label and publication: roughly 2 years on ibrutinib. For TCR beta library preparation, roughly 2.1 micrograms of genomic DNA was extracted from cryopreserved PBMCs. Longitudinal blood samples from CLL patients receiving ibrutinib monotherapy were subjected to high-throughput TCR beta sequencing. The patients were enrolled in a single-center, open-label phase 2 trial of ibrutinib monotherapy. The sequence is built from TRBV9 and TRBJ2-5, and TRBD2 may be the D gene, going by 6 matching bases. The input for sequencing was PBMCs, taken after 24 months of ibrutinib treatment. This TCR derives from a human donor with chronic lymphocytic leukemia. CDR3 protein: CASSVTAGPQETQYF. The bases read TGTGCCAGCAGCGTAACGGCGGGGCCCCAAGAGACCCAGTACTTC.